Included here is one TCR beta chain sequence, with context. This sample was included in a study of blood T cell repertoires in COVID-19. About the study: The United States, Italy and Spain were the sources of the acute and convalescent COVID-19 samples. Sources were T cells, B-cell-depleted T cells, or PBMCs; the material itself was cDNA or gDNA.

CDR3 length equals 13 residues. V was pared by 3 bases and J by 2 bases, with 7 bases between. In the authors' workflow: Estimation of nucleated cell counts relied on the amplification of reference gene primers. Generated by immunoSEQ multiplex PCR, the TCRdb table keeps only in-frame clones and is missing some. The V and J calls and clone size are taken from that table; D and trimming were inferred from the DNA. The sample yields roughly 250,000 clones, about 91% seen once. Allocation to cohorts depended on clinical history reported by the participants. The V and J genes are TRBV12-3 or TRBV12-4 and TRBJ1-2; D is undetermined. This TCR derives from a woman between 40 and 55 years old with acute COVID-19. Sequenced: PBMCs or T cells enriched from blood (not recorded which). The DNA for the CDR3 is TGTGCCAGCAGTTTTGAGAAGAACTATGGCTACACCTTC. Its protein is CASSFEKNYGYTF.